This TCR beta chain was obtained from a study of blood T cell repertoires in COVID-19. Using immunoSEQ multiplex PCR, the repertoire was profiled, and TCRdb retains in-frame clones only, with some absent. The sample shows around 330,000 clones, 75% to 90% of them seen only once. Cohort allocation depended upon clinical history that participants reported. CDR1 is SGHNT and CDR2 is YYREEE in the germline V gene (reference sequence). The CDR3 totals 17 residues. V dropped 0 bases and J dropped 5; count of bases not matched to a gene: 11. Material for sequencing was PBMCs or T cells enriched from blood (not recorded which). V is TRBV5-4 and J is TRBJ2-5, with 9 bases lining up with TRBD2. This sequence originates from a man aged 60 to 69 who had recovered from COVID-19. CDR3 protein: CASSLAVQAGGGETQYF. CDR3 sequence (DNA): TGTGCCAGCAGCTTGGCCGTACAAGCGGGAGGTGGCGAGACCCAGTACTTC. Variable domain in full (rest from reference TRBV5-4 and TRBJ2-5): ETGVTQSPTHLIKTRGQQVTLRCSSQSGHNTVSWYQQALGQGPQFIFQYYREEENGRGNFPPRFSGLQFPNYSSELNVNALELDDSALYLCASSLAVQAGGGETQYFGPGTRLLVL.